This TCR beta chain emerged from a study of liver allograft versus peripheral blood T cells. Study-level information: Comparative analysis was performed on T cell receptor repertoires from transplanted livers and from recipients' peripheral blood.

TCRdb independently ran MiXCR on the reads; one entry per CDR3 protein. The sample holds around 610 distinct CDR3 sequences, about 10% seen once. The V gene lost 2 bases and the J gene lost 1 base, with 14 bases spanning the gap. Per the germline V gene, CDR1 is MNHEY and CDR2 is SVGAGI. This CDR3 spans 16 amino acids. Whole-study results and caveats: Peripheral blood reportedly held T cell receptor repertoires that differed from those inside liver allografts.

In its sample, this clonotype ranks as medium-sized (0.01 to 0.1%). Its antigen is as yet unknown. V gene TRBV6-5 combines with J gene TRBJ1-1; D is undetermined. The TCR comes from a human patient who had a liver transplant. Some T cells may be supplied by the graft donor. CDR3 DNA: TGTGCCAGCAGTTACAGTCACGGGGTGGGGAACACTGAAGCTTTCTTT. Protein product: CASSYSHGVGNTEAFF.